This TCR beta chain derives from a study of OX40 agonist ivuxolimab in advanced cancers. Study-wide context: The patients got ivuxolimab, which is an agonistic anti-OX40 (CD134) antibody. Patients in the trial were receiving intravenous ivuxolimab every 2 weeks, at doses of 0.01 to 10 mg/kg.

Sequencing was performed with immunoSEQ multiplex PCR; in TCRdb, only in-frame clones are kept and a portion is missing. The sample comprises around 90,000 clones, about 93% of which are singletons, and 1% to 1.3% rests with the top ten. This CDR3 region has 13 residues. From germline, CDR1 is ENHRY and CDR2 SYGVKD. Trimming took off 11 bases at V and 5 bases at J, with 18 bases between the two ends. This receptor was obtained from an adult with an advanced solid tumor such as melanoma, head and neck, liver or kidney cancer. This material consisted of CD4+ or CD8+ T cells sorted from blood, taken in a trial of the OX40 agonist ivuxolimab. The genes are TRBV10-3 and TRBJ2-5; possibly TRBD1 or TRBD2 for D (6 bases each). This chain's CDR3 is CAGSEGGLETQYF. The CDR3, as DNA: TGTGCCGGATCTGAGGGGGGTTTGGAGACCCAGTACTTC.